The source of this TCR beta chain is a study of blood T cell repertoires in COVID-19. About the research overall: Sources were T cells, B-cell-depleted T cells, or PBMCs; the material itself was cDNA or gDNA.

In the authors' workflow: How many nucleated cells were present was estimated from reference gene primer amplification. Profiled with immunoSEQ multiplex PCR; TCRdb holds only in-frame clones, not every one. The V and J calls and the clone size are those of that table, but D and trimming were determined from the DNA. The sample contains around 120,000 clones, approximately 90% of which appear only once. This receptor was obtained from a human donor in a cohort sampled during active COVID-19. The sample consisted of peripheral blood.

The CDR3 nucleotides are TGTGCCAGTAAACCCCGGTCGGCTAGCGGGGGAAGTTACAATGAGCAGTTCTTC. It is translated as CASKPRSASGGSYNEQFF. The chain carries TRBV19 and TRBJ2-1; 10 bases match TRBD2. Germline V gene data show CDR1 as LNHDA and CDR2 as SQIVND (reference sequence). This CDR3 spans 18 amino acids. V gave up 7 bases and J gave up 4 bases; unmatched junction bases: 16.